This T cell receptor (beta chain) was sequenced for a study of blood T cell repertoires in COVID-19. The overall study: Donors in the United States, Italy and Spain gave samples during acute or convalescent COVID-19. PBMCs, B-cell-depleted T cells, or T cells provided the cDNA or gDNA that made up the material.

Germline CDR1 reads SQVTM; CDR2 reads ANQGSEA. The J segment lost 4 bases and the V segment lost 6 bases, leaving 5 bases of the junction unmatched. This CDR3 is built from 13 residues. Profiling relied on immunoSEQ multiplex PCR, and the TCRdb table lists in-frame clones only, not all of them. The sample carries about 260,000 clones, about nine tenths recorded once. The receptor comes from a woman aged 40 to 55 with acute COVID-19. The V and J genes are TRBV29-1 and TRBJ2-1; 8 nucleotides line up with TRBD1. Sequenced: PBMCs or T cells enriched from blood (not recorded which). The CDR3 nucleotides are TGCAGCGTCAGGACAGGGCCTTACAATGAGCAGTTCTTC. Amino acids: CSVRTGPYNEQFF.